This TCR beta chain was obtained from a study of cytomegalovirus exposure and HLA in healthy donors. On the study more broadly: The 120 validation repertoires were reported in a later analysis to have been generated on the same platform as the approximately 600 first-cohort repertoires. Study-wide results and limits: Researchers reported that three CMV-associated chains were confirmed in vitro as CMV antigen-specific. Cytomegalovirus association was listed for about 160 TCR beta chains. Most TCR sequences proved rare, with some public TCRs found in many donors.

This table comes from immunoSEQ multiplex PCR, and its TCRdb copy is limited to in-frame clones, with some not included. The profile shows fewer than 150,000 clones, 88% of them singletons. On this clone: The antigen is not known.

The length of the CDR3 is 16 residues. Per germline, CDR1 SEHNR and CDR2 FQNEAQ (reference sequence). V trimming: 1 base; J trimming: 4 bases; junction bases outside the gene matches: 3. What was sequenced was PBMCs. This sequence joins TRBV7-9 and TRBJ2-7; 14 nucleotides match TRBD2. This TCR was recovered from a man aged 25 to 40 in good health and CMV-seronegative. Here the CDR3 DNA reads TGTGCCAGCAGCTTAGGGGGACTAGCGGGAGTATACGAGCAGTACTTC. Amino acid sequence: CASSLGGLAGVYEQYF.